This note documents a single T cell receptor (beta chain) sequence. Its antigen is unidentified. TCRdb called the 5' RACE reads again in MiXCR, with one record for every CDR3 protein. The sample has some 85,000 distinct CDR3 sequences, about 8.1% seen once; the top ten hold about 31%. The data derive from a study of CD8 T cells in ankylosing spondylitis. After removal of 2 bases from V and 3 bases from J, the junction contained 3 bases not matched to a gene. Germline V lookup: CDR1 LNHDA, CDR2 SQIVND (reference sequence). This CDR3 has 15 residues. Study-level results: In reactive arthritis synovial fluid and blood, some motif variants had been reported before. Disease-linked clones bore a CD8+ phenotype and were relatively rare in peripheral blood. What appeared characteristic of ankylosing spondylitis blood was a TCR beta motif of several highly homologous variants.

This TCR derives from a male donor with ankylosing spondylitis. The V gene is TRBV19, the J gene TRBJ2-1; 8 bases align to TRBD2. The sequenced sample consisted of blood, either unsorted or a sorted T cell fraction (not recorded which). CDR3 sequence reads: CASSIRREVYNEQFF. The CDR3 nucleotides are TGTGCCAGTAGTATAAGGCGGGAGGTCTACAATGAGCAGTTCTTC.